This record covers a single T cell receptor (beta chain). The V and J ends lost 1 base and 0 bases respectively, with 14 bases between them. The germline gives CDR1 SGHRS, CDR2 YFSETQ. This CDR3 spans 17 amino acids. These data come from a study of control samples from healthy donors and cancer patients. The repertoire was sequenced with immunoSEQ multiplex PCR; TCRdb's copy has only in-frame clones and lacks some. The sample has 350,000 to 450,000 clones; about nine tenths are singletons. The rearrangement links TRBV5-1 to TRBJ2-1; no clear D gene. The receptor was derived from a man aged 35 to 55 with head and neck cancer. Sequenced material: PBMCs. DNA for the CDR3: TGCGCCAGCAGCTTGTATTCGGTTTCAAGCTCCTACAATGAGCAGTTCTTC. It encodes CASSLYSVSSSYNEQFF.